These 14 T cell receptor beta chains were all obtained from the same sample, sequenced in a study of CD8+CD57+ T cells in acquired aplastic anemia (dated by TCRdb to 2016 to 2018). TCRdb records Illumina HiSeq 2000 as the sequencer. Genomic DNA was used as template for profiling of TCR beta VDJ combinations and CDR3 sequences. The public sequencing data were trimmed at Q25 with fastp and processed into clonotypes with MiXCR by TCRdb, which kept only in-frame beta chains. Rows with a matching CDR3 protein are joined into one entry that keeps the most common DNA and genes. Within this sample are 200,000 to 250,000 distinct CDR3 sequences, with about 59% of them counted one time only. About 31% of the sample comes from the top ten. Source material: sorted CD4+, CD8+, or CD8+CD57+ T cells (not recorded which) from PBMCs. These receptor sequences come from a human donor in good health.

The chain combines TRBV5-8 with TRBJ2-3; D uncertain. From germline, CDR1 is SGHTS and CDR2 YDEGEE. Between the trimmed V and J ends, which lost 0 bases and 0 bases, there was a span of 5 bases. The CDR3 is 14 residues long. Here the CDR3 DNA reads TGTGCCAGCAGCTTGGCCCACAGCACAGATACGCAGTATTTT. Amino acids: CASSLAHSTDTQYF.

This clonotype was seen repeatedly, ten times or more. The V and J genes are TRBV12-3 or TRBV12-4 and TRBJ1-5, with 8 bases fitting TRBD1. J was trimmed by 7 bases and V by 5 bases; bases with no gene match: 10. This CDR3 comprises 15 residues. CDR3 sequence: CASSTLTGDGQPQHF. The CDR3 DNA sequence: TGTGCCAGCAGTACCTTGACAGGGGACGGACAGCCCCAGCATTTT.

This clonotype has a count of ten or more. This chain links TRBV15 with TRBJ2-1, with 7 bases matching TRBD2. With 0 bases clipped from V and 4 bases from J, the junction kept 9 bases outside the gene matches. Germline V gene lookup returns CDR1 LNHNV and CDR2 YYDKDF (reference sequence). This CDR3 comprises 17 residues. The CDR3 protein is CATSRDWASGAYNEQFF. CDR3 in DNA: TGTGCCACCAGCAGAGACTGGGCTAGCGGAGCTTACAATGAGCAGTTCTTC.

This clonotype was found a few times. V is TRBV20-1 and J is TRBJ2-7; no clear D gene. The CDR3 has 12 amino acids. Trimming removed 4 bases from V and 7 bases from J, with 14 bases in between. Germline CDR1 DFQATT, CDR2 SNEGSKA (reference sequence). Here the CDR3 DNA reads TGCAGTGCTATCGATAACCCGGAGGAGCAGTACTTC. Encoded protein: CSAIDNPEEQYF.

The table lists this clonotype with many counts. The chain combines TRBV27 with TRBJ2-7; D might be TRBD1 or TRBD2, each matching 5 bases. V was cut by 6 bases and J by 3 bases, with 18 bases left in between. This CDR3 spans 15 amino acids. Germline assignment: CDR1 MNHEY and CDR2 SMNVEV (reference sequence). This chain's CDR3 is CASSLAPGAFYEQYF. The CDR3 bases are TGTGCCAGCAGCCTTGCTCCCGGGGCCTTCTACGAGCAGTACTTC.

The chain couples TRBV9 to TRBJ2-3; the D is unclear. Germline V lookup: CDR1 SGDLS, CDR2 YYNGEE. Trimming stripped 3 bases from V and 0 bases from J, with 8 bases between. CDR3 length: 14 residues. CDR3 amino acids: CASSDPTSTDTQYF. CDR3 nucleotide sequence: TGTGCCAGCAGCGACCCCACTAGCACAGATACGCAGTATTTT. The whole variable domain, remainder taken from reference TRBV9 and TRBJ2-3, is DSGVTQTPKHLITATGQRVTLRCSPRSGDLSVYWYQQSLDQGLQFLIQYYNGEERAKGNILERFSAQQFPDLHSELNLSSLELGDSALYFCASSDPTSTDTQYFGPGTRLTVL.

The sample holds a few counts of this clonotype. This chain uses TRBV7-8 with TRBJ1-2; no reliable D call. Trimming cost V 5 bases and J 8 bases, with 15 bases left between them. The CDR3 totals 13 residues. Germline V lookup: CDR1 SGHVS, CDR2 FQNEAQ. The CDR3 reads CASSVRAGGGYTF. CDR3 in DNA: TGTGCCAGCAGCGTTCGGGCCGGAGGGGGCTACACCTTC.

This clonotype was detected many times. The CDR3 is CATSDRDRGVQETQYF. The CDR3 DNA reads TGTGCCACCAGTGATCGAGACAGGGGTGTCCAAGAGACCCAGTACTTC. This chain connects TRBV24-1 to TRBJ2-5; 8 bases are a match to TRBD1. V was clipped by 3 bases and J by 1 base; unmatched bases: 6. Looked up from germline, CDR1 is KGHDR and CDR2 is SFDVKD. This CDR3 is built from 16 residues.

The CDR3 loop reads CASSLAMTSGQETQYF. The CDR3 coding sequence is TGTGCCAGCAGCTTAGCTATGACTAGCGGACAAGAGACCCAGTACTTC. The chain links TRBV7-2 to TRBJ2-5, with 9 nucleotides matching TRBD2. Germline loops: CDR1 SGHTA, CDR2 FQGNSA. CDR3 size: 16 residues. V gave up 0 bases and J gave up 2 bases; unmatched junction bases: 4.

The chain is built from TRBV7-9 and TRBJ2-7; the D is unclear. Trimming took 4 bases from V and 11 from J, leaving 18 bases between them. The CDR3 extends over 13 amino acids. Germline V CDR1 and CDR2: SEHNR, FQNEAQ (reference sequence). The CDR3 DNA follows: TGTGCCAGCAGCTCGACCTCCAATAATAATAAGTACTTC. This sequence encodes CASSSTSNNNKYF. The variable domain in full, completed from reference TRBV7-9 and TRBJ2-7, reads DTGVSQNPRHKITKRGQNVTFRCDPISEHNRLYWYRQTLGQGPEFLTYFQNEAQLEKSRLLSDRFSAERPKGSFSTLEIQRTEQGDSAMYLCASSSTSNNNKYFGPGTRLTVT.

V usage is TRBV10-3 and J usage is TRBJ2-5; 7 nucleotides match TRBD1. The germline gives CDR1 ENHRY, CDR2 SYGVKD. V was pared by 6 bases and J by 3 bases, with 4 bases of the junction left unmatched. The CDR3 covers 13 residues. The CDR3 bases are TGTGCCATCAGCCTGACAGGGAAAGAGACCCAGTACTTC. Translated, it gives CAISLTGKETQYF.

Details on this clonotype: One base away lies a much larger clone, so this may be a sequencing read error. J is TRBJ1-1 and V is TRBV6-6; D is ambiguous. CDR1 and CDR2 (germline): MNHNY, SVGAGI (reference sequence). The CDR3 loop spans 15 amino acids. The CDR3 coding sequence is TGTGCCAGCAGTTACTCGAGTCCAGCTAACACTGAAACTTTCTTT. Amino acid sequence: CASSYSSPANTETFF.

Many counts were recorded for this clonotype. The chain has TRBV19 and TRBJ2-1; 11 bases line up with TRBD2. Germline V gives CDR1 LNHDA, CDR2 SQIVND (reference sequence). V lost 3 bases to trimming and J lost 3 bases; unmatched junction nucleotides: 1. The CDR3 consists of 15 residues. CDR3 amino acids: CASSMGLADYNEQFF. The CDR3 coding sequence is TGTGCCAGTAGTATGGGACTAGCGGACTACAATGAGCAGTTCTTC.

In DNA, the CDR3 is TGTGCCAGCAGCCAAGGCAGTACTGAAGCTTTCTTT. Its translation: CASSQGSTEAFF. This rearrangement joins TRBV3-1 to TRBJ1-1; D unresolved. Germline CDR1 is LGHDT and CDR2 is YNNKEL (reference sequence). The CDR3 covers 12 residues. V dropped 1 base and J dropped 5 bases, with 5 bases sitting between them.